Below, 14 T cell receptor beta chains from the same sample are listed, as sequenced in a study of blood T cells in healthy people across ages. For the second PCR, which ran for 7 to 11 cycles, a sample-barcoded 5' primer and a J-beta primer mix were used. TCRdb redid the calling of the 5' RACE reads with MiXCR, one entry per CDR3 protein. The sample has around 1,500,000 distinct CDR3 sequences; approximately 38% are singletons. Sample: blood. Receptors originate from a woman in her late teens or twenties in good health.

This rearrangement joins TRBV3-1 to TRBJ2-7; 8 nucleotides agree with TRBD1. Per germline, CDR1 LGHDT and CDR2 YNNKEL (reference sequence). The ends lost 4 bases at V and 5 bases at J; junction bases unmatched: 7. The CDR3 extends over 14 amino acids. For the CDR3, the DNA is TGTGCCAGCAGCCCAGACAGGGGTCCCAACGAGCAGTACTTC. Translated, it gives CASSPDRGPNEQYF.

This clonotype was seen only a few times. The CDR3 DNA reads TGTGCCAGCAGTTACTCTGGGCGGGGGGGCAATGAGCAGTTCTTC. It encodes CASSYSGRGGNEQFF. V is TRBV6-5 and J is TRBJ2-1, with TRBD2 matching 9 bases. From germline, CDR1 is MNHEY and CDR2 SVGAGI. This CDR3 comprises 15 residues. Trimming cost V 0 bases and J 6 bases; bases outside gene matches: 3.

This clonotype turned up a few times. This rearrangement joins TRBV6-2 or TRBV6-3 to TRBJ2-5; maybe TRBD2 (6 bases). Germline CDR1 reads MNHEY; CDR2 reads SVGEGT. This CDR3 is 13 amino acids long. Trimming took off 6 bases at V and 1 base at J, with 9 bases between the two ends. The CDR3 spells CASRGTSQETQYF. CDR3 DNA: TGTGCCAGCAGGGGGACTTCCCAAGAGACCCAGTACTTC.

This chain uses TRBV5-1 with TRBJ2-7; D may match TRBD1 or TRBD2 (5 bases each). With 0 bases removed from V and 0 bases from J, the gap between germline ends came to 10 bases. Per the germline V gene, CDR1 is SGHRS and CDR2 is YFSETQ. CDR3 length: 15 amino acids. CDR3 region: CASSLEWGSSYEQYF. The CDR3 DNA sequence: TGCGCCAGCAGCTTGGAGTGGGGGAGCTCCTACGAGCAGTACTTC.

Concerning this clonotype itself: Compared with germline, one end of the junction differs, possibly owing to a read error. The CDR3 loop is CASTRASTDTQDF. DNA of the CDR3: TGTGCCAGCACCCGTGCTAGCACAGATACGCAGGATTTT. V is TRBV2 and J is TRBJ2-3; a weak D match, TRBD2 (5 bases). Germline loops: CDR1 SNHLY, CDR2 FYNNEI. The CDR3 has 13 residues.

The chain recombines TRBV7-9 with TRBJ2-7, with 7 bases fitting TRBD1. V shed 8 bases, J shed 2 bases, and the junction held 18 bases outside the gene matches. Looked up from germline, CDR1 is SEHNR and CDR2 is FQNEAQ (reference sequence). This CDR3 contains 17 residues. In DNA, the CDR3 is TGTGCCAGCGAAAGGAAAGGGGGCGTACAGCCGACCTACGAGCAGTACTTC. This codes for CASERKGGVQPTYEQYF.

V usage is TRBV27 and J usage is TRBJ2-1, with TRBD2 matching 10 bases. Germline CDR1 is MNHEY and CDR2 is SMNVEV (reference sequence). CDR3 length equals 15 residues. J lost 4 bases, V lost 9 bases, and 9 bases had no gene match. CDR3 region: CASNEIAGGYNEQFF. The CDR3 DNA follows: TGTGCCAGTAATGAGATAGCGGGGGGTTACAATGAGCAGTTCTTC.

This chain uses TRBV27 with TRBJ2-1, with D possibly TRBD1 on 6 matching bases. The CDR3 runs 13 residues. Germline V lookup: CDR1 MNHEY, CDR2 SMNVEV (reference sequence). Trimming took 0 bases from V and 10 from J, leaving 10 bases between them. The CDR3 bases are TGTGCCAGCAGTTTATCACGGACAGCCGAGCAGTTCTTC. Translated: CASSLSRTAEQFF.

DNA of the CDR3: TGTGCCAGCACCCGGACATACACAGATACGCAGTATTTT. Its protein product is CASTRTYTDTQYF. The rearrangement joins TRBV2 to TRBJ2-3, with D possibly TRBD1 on 5 matching bases. CDR3 length: 13 amino acids. Germline V gene lookup returns CDR1 SNHLY and CDR2 FYNNEI. V was cut by 7 bases and J by 2 bases, with 10 bases left in between.

This clonotype was seen more than once but under ten times. V is TRBV7-2 and J is TRBJ1-1; TRBD1 aligns across 8 bases. Trimming removed 3 bases from V and 3 bases from J; junction bases left unmatched: 3. Germline lookup yields CDR1 SGHTA and CDR2 FQGNSA. The CDR3 loop spans 14 amino acids. The CDR3 DNA follows: TGTGCCAGCAGCTTGGACAGGGATGACACTGAAGCTTTCTTT. Translated: CASSLDRDDTEAFF.

In its sample, this clonotype was seen a few times. V gene TRBV20-1 combines with J gene TRBJ1-1; a possible D gene is TRBD1 (5 bases). Germline loops: CDR1 DFQATT, CDR2 SNEGSKA (reference sequence). This CDR3 is built from 13 residues. CDR3 protein: CKLSVGGGTEAFF. DNA for the CDR3: TGCAAACTATCGGTGGGGGGAGGCACTGAAGCTTTCTTT.

V usage is TRBV12-3 or TRBV12-4 and J usage is TRBJ2-2; 10 bases map to TRBD1. With V trimmed by 6 bases and J by 7 bases, 11 bases remained unmatched. The CDR3 covers 16 residues. CDR3 in DNA: TGTGCCAGCAGACCATCGGGACAGGGGATAATCGGGGAGCTGTTTTTT. Translated, it gives CASRPSGQGIIGELFF.

The rearrangement links TRBV11-1 to TRBJ2-3, with 8 bases matching TRBD2. The CDR3 extends over 17 amino acids. The V gene's germline CDR1 is SGHAT and CDR2 FQDESV (reference sequence). J gave up 0 bases and V 4 bases, and 9 bases lay outside the gene matches. The CDR3 nucleotides read TGTGCCAGCAGCTCCGGACTAGCAGCTATTAGCACAGATACGCAGTATTTT. Its protein product is CASSSGLAAISTDTQYF. The full variable domain, rest sourced from reference TRBV11-1 and TRBJ2-3, is EAEVAQSPRYKITEKSQAVAFWCDPISGHATLYWYRQILGQGPELLVQFQDESVVDDSQLPKDRFSAERLKGVDSTLKIQPAELGDSAMYLCASSSGLAAISTDTQYFGPGTRLTVL.

The J gene is TRBJ2-3, the V gene TRBV10-3, with TRBD2 identical over 10 bases. Per the germline V gene, CDR1 is ENHRY and CDR2 is SYGVKD. V trimming: 7 bases; J trimming: 0 bases; junction bases outside the gene matches: 7. The CDR3 runs 16 residues. The CDR3 loop is CAIKRRAGGSTDTQYF. In DNA form, the CDR3 reads TGTGCCATCAAACGACGAGCGGGAGGGAGCACAGATACGCAGTATTTT.